This TCR beta chain was recorded in a study of blood T cells in healthy people across ages. V was pared by 3 bases and J by 4 bases, with 12 bases between. Germline CDR1 reads SQVTM; CDR2 reads ANQGSEA. The CDR3 extends over 13 amino acids. This clonotype was counted between two and nine times. A sample-barcoded 5' primer and a J-beta primer mix were used in a second PCR of roughly 7 to 11 cycles. MiXCR, applied by TCRdb to the 5' RACE reads, yields one record per CDR3 protein. The sample shows approximately 780,000 distinct CDR3 sequences, 20% to 30% of them seen only once. These data were also filed under a second study, of T cells of mothers and their children.

The chain couples TRBV29-1 to TRBJ2-5; perhaps TRBD1 as D (5 bases). The receptor was isolated from a boy aged 10-17 years in good health. Source material: blood. The CDR3 here is CSVDMGQGETQYF. CDR3 bases: TGCAGCGTTGACATGGGGCAGGGAGAGACCCAGTACTTC.